The sequence of this TCR beta chain was determined in a study of shared clonotypes between healthy human individuals. Broader study findings: The sampled material consisted only of blood, and tissue repertoires are likely to differ. Of the naive CD4 clonotypes, roughly 5% were shared across several donors.

V was trimmed by 0 bases and J by 0 bases, leaving 11 bases between them. CDR1 is SGHKS and CDR2 is YYEKEE in the germline V gene (reference sequence). This CDR3 is built from 16 residues. Worth noting for this clone: No antigen is known for it.

Those who donated, Caucasian adults without exception, all lived in Nashville, Tennessee. Genomic DNA from each subset was divided evenly over several immunoSEQ plates. Profiled with immunoSEQ multiplex PCR; TCRdb holds only in-frame clones, not every one. The sample lists 2 million to 2.5 million clones, about 92% occurring once. V gene TRBV5-5 combines with J gene TRBJ2-3; no clear D. The clonotype originates from a man younger than 35 in good health. Some clones in this sample may be carry-over from other donors' samples. Sequenced material: naive CD4+ T cells from PBMCs. Subset reported: CD45RA+ positively selected. CDR3 sequence: CASSLVGTVSTDTQYF. CDR3 DNA: TGTGCCAGCAGCTTGGTTGGCACAGTGAGCACAGATACGCAGTATTTT. The full variable domain, its missing parts supplied by reference TRBV5-5 and TRBJ2-3, is DAGVTQSPTHLIKTRGQQVTLRCSPISGHKSVSWYQQVLGQGPQFIFQYYEKEERGRGNFPDRFSARQFPNYSSELNVNALLLGDSALYLCASSLVGTVSTDTQYFGPGTRLTVL.